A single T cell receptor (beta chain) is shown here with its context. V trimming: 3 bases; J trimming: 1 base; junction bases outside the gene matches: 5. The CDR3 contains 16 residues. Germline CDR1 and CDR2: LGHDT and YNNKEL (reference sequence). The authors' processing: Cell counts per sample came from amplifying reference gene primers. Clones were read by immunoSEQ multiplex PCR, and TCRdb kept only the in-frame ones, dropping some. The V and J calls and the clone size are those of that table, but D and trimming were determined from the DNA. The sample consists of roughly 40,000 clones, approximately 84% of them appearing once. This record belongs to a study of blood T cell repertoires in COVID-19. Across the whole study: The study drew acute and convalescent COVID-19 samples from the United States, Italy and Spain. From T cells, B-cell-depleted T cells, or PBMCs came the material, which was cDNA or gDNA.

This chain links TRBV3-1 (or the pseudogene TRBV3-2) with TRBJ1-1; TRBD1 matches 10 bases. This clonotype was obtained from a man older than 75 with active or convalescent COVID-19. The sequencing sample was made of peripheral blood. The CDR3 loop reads CASSQGQGRTNTEAFF. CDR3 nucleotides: TGTGCCAGCAGCCAGGGACAGGGGAGAACGAACACTGAAGCTTTCTTT.